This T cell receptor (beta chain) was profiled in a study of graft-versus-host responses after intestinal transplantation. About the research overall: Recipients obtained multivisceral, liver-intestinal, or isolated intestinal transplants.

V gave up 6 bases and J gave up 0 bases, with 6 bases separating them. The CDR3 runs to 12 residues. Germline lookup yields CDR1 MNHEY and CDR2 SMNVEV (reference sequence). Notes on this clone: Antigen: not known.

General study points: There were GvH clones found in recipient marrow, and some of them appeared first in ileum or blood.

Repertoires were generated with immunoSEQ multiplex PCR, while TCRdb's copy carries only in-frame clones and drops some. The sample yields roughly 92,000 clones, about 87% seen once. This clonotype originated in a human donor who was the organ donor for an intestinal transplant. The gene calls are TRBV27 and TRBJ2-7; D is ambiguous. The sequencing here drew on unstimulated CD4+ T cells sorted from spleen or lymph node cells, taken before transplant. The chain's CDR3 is CASSLSSYEQYF. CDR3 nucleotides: TGTGCCAGCAGCCTGAGCTCCTACGAGCAGTACTTC.